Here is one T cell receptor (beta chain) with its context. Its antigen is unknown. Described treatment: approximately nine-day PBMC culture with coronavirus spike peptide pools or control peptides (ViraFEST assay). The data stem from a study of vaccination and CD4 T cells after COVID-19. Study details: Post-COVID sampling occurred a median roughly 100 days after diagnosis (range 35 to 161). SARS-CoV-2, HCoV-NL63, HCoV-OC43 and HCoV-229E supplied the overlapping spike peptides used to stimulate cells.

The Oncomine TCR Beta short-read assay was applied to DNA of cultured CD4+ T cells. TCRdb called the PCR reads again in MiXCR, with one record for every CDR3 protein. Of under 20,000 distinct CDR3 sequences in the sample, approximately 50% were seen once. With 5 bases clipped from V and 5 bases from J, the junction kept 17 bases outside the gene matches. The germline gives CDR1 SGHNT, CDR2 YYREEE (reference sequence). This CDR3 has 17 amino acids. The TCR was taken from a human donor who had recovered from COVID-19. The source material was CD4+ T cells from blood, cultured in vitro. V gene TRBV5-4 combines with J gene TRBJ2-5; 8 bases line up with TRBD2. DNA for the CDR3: TGTGCCAGCAGTAAAGGGGCGGGGGGCCGCAACGAGGAGACCCAGTACTTC. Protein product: CASSKGAGGRNEETQYF. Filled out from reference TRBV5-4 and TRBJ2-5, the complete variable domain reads ETGVTQSPTHLIKTRGQQVTLRCSSQSGHNTVSWYQQALGQGPQFIFQYYREEENGRGNFPPRFSGLQFPNYSSELNVNALELDDSALYLCASSKGAGGRNEETQYFGPGTRLLVL.